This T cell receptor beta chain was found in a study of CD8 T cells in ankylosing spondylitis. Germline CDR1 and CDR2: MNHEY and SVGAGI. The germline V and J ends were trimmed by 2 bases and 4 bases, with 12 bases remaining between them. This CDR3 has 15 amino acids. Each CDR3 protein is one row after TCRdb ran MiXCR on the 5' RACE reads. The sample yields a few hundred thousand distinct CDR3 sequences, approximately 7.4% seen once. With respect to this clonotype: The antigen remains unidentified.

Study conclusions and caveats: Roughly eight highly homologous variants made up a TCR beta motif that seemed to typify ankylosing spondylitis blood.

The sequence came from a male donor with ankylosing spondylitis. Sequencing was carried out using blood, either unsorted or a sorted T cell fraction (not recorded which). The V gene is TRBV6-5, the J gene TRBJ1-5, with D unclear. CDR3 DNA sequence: TGTGCCAGCAGTTACGGCGATGACCCGAATCAGCCCCAGCATTTT. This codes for CASSYGDDPNQPQHF.